The clone carrying this TCR beta chain was detected ten times or more. J was trimmed by 6 bases and V by 4 bases; bases with no gene match: 7. Germline V gene lookup returns CDR1 LGHNA and CDR2 YSLEER. The CDR3 has 14 residues. These data belong to a study of neurological immune-mediated disorders. Synthesis of cDNA was carried out by template-switch 5'RACE. The reaction used 10-nucleotide random UMIs. MiXCR, run by TCRdb on the 5' RACE reads, gives a single entry per CDR3 protein. The table shows tens of thousands of distinct CDR3 sequences, with over 5.5% occurring only once. The J gene is TRBJ2-3, the V gene TRBV4-3; 7 bases are shared with TRBD1. This receptor was identified in a woman aged 18-30 years with multiple sclerosis. Specimen: CD4+ T cells from blood. The CDR3 loop reads CASSRTQGVDTQYF. CDR3 bases: TGCGCCAGCAGCCGTACCCAGGGGGTGGATACGCAGTATTTT.